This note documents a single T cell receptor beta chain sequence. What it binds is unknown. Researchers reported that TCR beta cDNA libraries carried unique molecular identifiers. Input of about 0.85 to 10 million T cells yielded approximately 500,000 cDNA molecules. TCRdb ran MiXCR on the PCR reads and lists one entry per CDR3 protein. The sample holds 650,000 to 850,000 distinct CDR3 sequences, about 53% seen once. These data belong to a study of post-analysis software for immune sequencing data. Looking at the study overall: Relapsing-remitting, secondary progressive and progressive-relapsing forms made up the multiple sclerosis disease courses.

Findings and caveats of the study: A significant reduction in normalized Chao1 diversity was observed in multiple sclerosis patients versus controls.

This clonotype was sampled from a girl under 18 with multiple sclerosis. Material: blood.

The CDR3 is CASSSAHTGGYTF. The CDR3 DNA sequence: TGCGCCAGCAGCTCAGCTCATACGGGGGGCTACACCTTC. The rearrangement links TRBV5-1 to TRBJ1-2; no firm D call. Trimming took 3 bases from V and 8 from J, leaving 14 bases between them. The CDR3 is 13 amino acids. Looked up from germline, CDR1 is SGHRS and CDR2 is YFSETQ. Full variable domain (rest looked up from reference TRBV5-1 and TRBJ1-2): KAGVTQTPRYLIKTRGQQVTLSCSPISGHRSVSWYQQTPGQGLQFLFEYFSETQRNKGNFPGRFSGRQFSNSRSEMNVSTLELGDSALYLCASSSAHTGGYTFGSGTRLTVV.